The 32 T cell receptor beta chains below come from one sample, sequenced in a study of cytomegalovirus exposure and HLA in healthy donors. Primers for the PCR totalled 60 Vbeta and 13 Jbeta. TCRdb's table, derived via immunoSEQ multiplex PCR, lists solely in-frame clones and lacks some. The data show tens of thousands of clones, roughly 67% seen once. Material: PBMCs. The receptors were gathered from a man aged 40-55 years in good health and CMV-seropositive.

This clone was detected a few times. The V and J genes are TRBV19 and TRBJ1-3; TRBD1 matches 7 bases. Unmatched junction bases numbered 3, after V lost 1 base and J lost 0 bases. CDR1 and CDR2 (germline): LNHDA, SQIVND (reference sequence). The CDR3 consists of 16 residues. CDR3 sequence reads: CASSIGDSLSGNTIYF. DNA for the CDR3: TGTGCCAGTAGTATAGGGGACAGCCTCTCTGGAAACACCATATATTTT.

The chain carries TRBV19 and TRBJ2-2; D ambiguous. The length of the CDR3 is 14 residues. Germline V gene data show CDR1 as LNHDA and CDR2 as SQIVND (reference sequence). Trimming stripped 1 base from V and 2 bases from J, with 5 bases between. CDR3 region: CASSIGGNTGELFF. The CDR3 DNA is TGTGCCAGTAGTATAGGCGGAAACACCGGGGAGCTGTTTTTT.

The V gene is TRBV12-5, the J gene TRBJ2-3; D unresolved. There are 13 residues in the CDR3. Per germline, CDR1 LGHNT and CDR2 FRNRAP. V lost 1 base and J lost 10, with 12 bases in between. The CDR3 loop is CASGLDPWSAQYF. CDR3 nucleotides: TGTGCTAGTGGTTTGGACCCGTGGTCGGCGCAGTATTTT.

The chain employs TRBV6-5 and TRBJ1-1, with 7 nucleotides matching TRBD1. In germline, CDR1 is MNHEY, CDR2 SVGAGI. V lost 6 bases, J lost 6 bases, and 4 bases stayed unmatched. This CDR3 is 12 amino acids long. The CDR3: CASRRTGAEAFF. The CDR3 DNA sequence: TGTGCCAGCAGGAGAACAGGGGCTGAAGCTTTCTTT.

V usage is TRBV5-1 and J usage is TRBJ2-2; 8 nucleotides line up with TRBD1. CDR3 size: 17 residues. In germline, CDR1 is SGHRS, CDR2 YFSETQ. The trim removed 0 bases at V and 2 bases at J, leaving 6 bases unmatched. The CDR3: CASSLGQGFPNTGELFF. As DNA, the CDR3 is TGCGCCAGCAGCTTGGGACAGGGGTTCCCCAACACCGGGGAGCTGTTTTTT.

The chain recombines TRBV7-2 with TRBJ1-3; D might be TRBD1 (6 bases). Trimming stripped 5 bases from V and 0 bases from J, with 11 bases between. The germline V gene has CDR1 SGHTA and CDR2 FQGNSA. The CDR3 spans 15 residues. CDR3 sequence: CASSPDRYSGNTIYF. CDR3 nucleotides: TGTGCCAGCAGCCCCGACAGGTACTCTGGAAACACCATATATTTT.

In this sample, this clone turned up many times. The genes are TRBV6-1 and TRBJ1-1, with a possible D match to TRBD1 (5 bases). V dropped 2 bases and J dropped 1 base, with 14 bases sitting between them. The length of the CDR3 is 16 residues. The germline gives CDR1 MNHNS, CDR2 SASEGT. The DNA of the CDR3 is TGTGCCAGCAGTGAATGGCAGGGCGGTGGGAACACTGAAGCTTTCTTT. The encoded protein is CASSEWQGGGNTEAFF.

The gene calls are TRBV5-4 and TRBJ1-6, with D possibly TRBD1 on 6 matching bases. The V end was cut by 0 bases, the J end by 7 bases, with 11 bases between. The CDR3 totals 15 residues. From germline, CDR1 is SGHNT and CDR2 YYREEE (reference sequence). CDR3 nucleotide sequence: TGTGCCAGCAGCTTGGCAGGGGTGAAGAATTCACCCCTCCACTTT. Translation gives CASSLAGVKNSPLHF.

V and J are TRBV6-5 and TRBJ2-2; TRBD2 matches 7 bases. This CDR3 comprises 14 residues. The ends lost 6 bases at V and 3 bases at J; junction bases unmatched: 4. Germline V gene data show CDR1 as MNHEY and CDR2 as SVGAGI. CDR3 sequence reads: CASRTSWHTGELFF. For the CDR3, the DNA is TGTGCCAGCAGGACTAGCTGGCACACCGGGGAGCTGTTTTTT.

This chain links TRBV7-3 with TRBJ1-2; D remains unclear. The germline CDR1 and CDR2 sequences are SGHTA and FQGTGA. V was trimmed by 5 bases and J by 8 bases, leaving 12 bases between them. The CDR3 length is 12 residues. The CDR3 DNA follows: TGTGCCAGCAGCCTCGACTCGAGAGGCTACACCTTC. Translating it yields CASSLDSRGYTF.

The J gene is TRBJ2-1, the V gene TRBV5-6, with D maybe TRBD2 (5 bases). The CDR3 sequence is 15 residues long. CDR1 is SGHDT, CDR2 YYEEEE, per germline. Trimming stripped 4 bases from V and 4 bases from J, with 15 bases between. CDR3 nucleotide sequence: TGTGCCAGCAGCGTCCCCCGGGAAGGGTACAATGAGCAGTTCTTC. Its protein product is CASSVPREGYNEQFF.

The chain has TRBV7-9 and TRBJ2-3; D remains unclear. This CDR3 spans 12 amino acids. Germline values: CDR1 SEHNR, CDR2 FQNEAQ (reference sequence). The ends were cut back, 5 bases at V and 2 bases at J, with 5 bases in the middle. CDR3 DNA sequence: TGTGCCAGCAGCCCCGTCACAGATACGCAGTATTTT. Translating it yields CASSPVTDTQYF.

This rearrangement joins TRBV11-1 to TRBJ2-3; unclear D gene. Looked up from germline, CDR1 is SGHAT and CDR2 is FQDESV (reference sequence). Trimming shortened V by 2 bases and J by 6 bases, and 9 bases separated the two germline ends. There are 13 residues in the CDR3. The CDR3 loop is CASSLSVRDTQYF. CDR3 DNA sequence: TGTGCCAGCAGCTTATCTGTTCGGGATACGCAGTATTTT.

The chain employs TRBV5-1 and TRBJ1-6, with 7 bases aligning to TRBD1. The germline V gene encodes CDR1 SGHRS and CDR2 YFSETQ. Germline trimming cut 5 bases from V and 5 bases from J; bases unmatched to any gene: 1. This CDR3 region has 13 residues. As DNA, the CDR3 is TGCGCCAGCAGAGACAGGGATAATTCACCCCTCCACTTT. Translation: CASRDRDNSPLHF. The variable domain in full, with the rest retrieved from reference TRBV5-1 and TRBJ1-6, is KAGVTQTPRYLIKTRGQQVTLSCSPISGHRSVSWYQQTPGQGLQFLFEYFSETQRNKGNFPGRFSGRQFSNSRSEMNVSTLELGDSALYLCASRDRDNSPLHFGNGTRLTVT.

This chain connects TRBV5-1 to TRBJ2-1; TRBD2 agrees at 10 bases. Germline-derived CDR1 and CDR2 are SGHRS and YFSETQ. The CDR3 has 16 amino acids. Trimming cost V 4 bases and J 8 bases; bases outside gene matches: 12. The CDR3 region has the DNA TGCGCCAGCAGCCCCGGTGGTAGCGGGAGGAGCGATGAGCAGTTCTTC. It encodes CASSPGGSGRSDEQFF. Full variable domain (remainder filled in from reference TRBV5-1 and TRBJ2-1): KAGVTQTPRYLIKTRGQQVTLSCSPISGHRSVSWYQQTPGQGLQFLFEYFSETQRNKGNFPGRFSGRQFSNSRSEMNVSTLELGDSALYLCASSPGGSGRSDEQFFGPGTRLTVL.

The chain combines TRBV28 with TRBJ1-5; 9 bases line up with TRBD1. V lost 3 bases and J lost 6; bases outside the gene matches: 6. The germline gives CDR1 MDHEN, CDR2 SYDVKM. The CDR3 is made up of 15 amino acids. The CDR3 reads CASSFGGTGSQPQHF. The CDR3 nucleotides read TGTGCCAGCAGTTTTGGAGGGACAGGGAGTCAGCCCCAGCATTTT.

The chain has TRBV30 and TRBJ1-3; 7 positions agree with TRBD1. J lost 1 base, V lost 7 bases, and 4 bases had no gene match. This CDR3 has 13 residues. Germline assignment: CDR1 GTSNPN and CDR2 SVGIG (reference sequence). CDR3 sequence (DNA): TGTGCCTCCTCGACAGGGTCTGGAAACACCATATATTTT. Translated, it gives CASSTGSGNTIYF.

The CDR3 nucleotides are TGTGCCAGCAGTTACCCAGCCCAGGGGAACGGCTACACCTTC. The encoded protein is CASSYPAQGNGYTF. The chain joins TRBV6-6 to TRBJ1-2; tentative D call: TRBD1 (6 bases). Germline CDR1 reads MNHNY; CDR2 reads SVGAGI (reference sequence). This CDR3 is 14 amino acids long. The V and J ends lost 2 bases and 8 bases respectively, with 15 bases between them.

A few counts support this clone. This sequence joins TRBV7-3 and TRBJ2-3, with D possibly TRBD1 on 6 matching bases. Germline lookup yields CDR1 SGHTA and CDR2 FQGTGA. The V end was cut by 2 bases, the J end by 2 bases, with 11 bases between. The length of the CDR3 is 15 residues. The CDR3 protein is CASSLGGHPTDTQYF. In DNA, the CDR3 is TGTGCCAGCAGCTTAGGGGGACACCCCACAGATACGCAGTATTTT.

On this clone itself: Distinct nucleotide sequences in the sample also encode this CDR3. The rearrangement uses TRBV9 and TRBJ1-5; the match to TRBD1 covers 8 bases. The CDR3 spans 14 residues. The J segment lost 2 bases and the V segment lost 4 bases, leaving 2 bases of the junction unmatched. Germline V gene data show CDR1 as SGDLS and CDR2 as YYNGEE. The CDR3 loop is CASSPGQGNQPQHF. The CDR3 region has the DNA TGTGCCAGCAGCCCGGGACAGGGCAATCAGCCCCAGCATTTT.

The chain employs TRBV5-1 and TRBJ2-7; 10 bases are shared with TRBD1. CDR3 length: 14 residues. Germline lookup yields CDR1 SGHRS and CDR2 YFSETQ. Unmatched junction bases numbered 7, after V lost 7 bases and J lost 3 bases. The CDR3 region has the DNA TGCGCCAGCTCCCGGACAGGGGGAAACTACGAGCAGTACTTC. This gives the protein CASSRTGGNYEQYF. Looking up the rest from reference TRBV5-1 and TRBJ2-7 gives the full variable domain: KAGVTQTPRYLIKTRGQQVTLSCSPISGHRSVSWYQQTPGQGLQFLFEYFSETQRNKGNFPGRFSGRQFSNSRSEMNVSTLELGDSALYLCASSRTGGNYEQYFGPGTRLTVT.

This chain joins TRBV6-5 and TRBJ2-5; TRBD1 matches at 9 bases. Germline CDR1 and CDR2: MNHEY and SVGAGI. J lost 4 bases, V lost 5 bases, and 8 bases had no gene match. There are 15 residues in the CDR3. The CDR3 here is CASSTTGTGPETQYF. As DNA, the CDR3 is TGTGCCAGCAGTACCACCGGGACAGGGCCAGAGACCCAGTACTTC.

As to this clone: Germline is not matched at one junction end, which may reflect a read error. The J gene is TRBJ2-7, the V gene TRBV30; TRBD1 matches at 7 bases. The CDR3 runs 12 residues. Germline V lookup: CDR1 GTSNPN, CDR2 SVGIG (reference sequence). The CDR3 region is CAGRQGPYEQYF. The CDR3 DNA reads as TGTGCCGGGAGACAGGGACCCTACGAGCAGTACTTC. The whole variable domain, remainder taken from reference TRBV30 and TRBJ2-7, is SQTIHQWPATLVQPVGSPLSLECTVEGTSNPNLYWYRQAAGRGLQLLFYSVGIGQISSEVPQNLSASRPQDRQFILSSKKLLLSDSGFYLCAGRQGPYEQYFGPGTRLTVT.

The V gene is TRBV5-6, the J gene TRBJ2-5; D is undetermined. Germline lookup yields CDR1 SGHDT and CDR2 YYEEEE. This CDR3 has 14 amino acids. Trimming removed 0 bases at V and 4 bases at J, with 10 bases between. The CDR3 is CASSLGNGRETQYF. CDR3 DNA sequence: TGTGCCAGCAGCTTGGGAAACGGTCGAGAGACCCAGTACTTC.

The V call is TRBV7-2, the J call TRBJ2-3; no reliable D call. Germline V gives CDR1 SGHTA, CDR2 FQGNSA. The CDR3 extends over 13 amino acids. V was pared by 5 bases and J by 6 bases, with 12 bases between. For the CDR3, the DNA is TGTGCCAGCAGCCCACCTACTCTGGATACGCAGTATTTT. Amino acid sequence: CASSPPTLDTQYF. The variable domain in full, completed from reference TRBV7-2 and TRBJ2-3, reads GAGVSQSPSNKVTEKGKDVELRCDPISGHTALYWYRQSLGQGLEFLIYFQGNSAPDKSGLPSDRFSAERTGGSVSTLTIQRTQQEDSAVYLCASSPPTLDTQYFGPGTRLTVL.

V gene TRBV5-1 combines with J gene TRBJ2-1; D is possibly TRBD2 (6 bases). Trimming stripped 6 bases from V and 6 bases from J, with 19 bases between. Germline assignment: CDR1 SGHRS and CDR2 YFSETQ. The CDR3 loop spans 15 amino acids. CDR3: CASTLRLGDSNEQFF. Here the CDR3 DNA reads TGCGCCAGCACCCTGAGACTAGGAGATAGCAATGAGCAGTTCTTC.

This clone was seen only a few times. The rearrangement joins TRBV19 to TRBJ2-3; 14 positions agree with TRBD2. The germline V gene has CDR1 LNHDA and CDR2 SQIVND (reference sequence). Trimming took 8 bases from V and 6 from J; bases not matched to a gene: 4. This CDR3 contains 14 residues. The CDR3 reads CASGTSGRSDTQYF. For the CDR3, the DNA is TGTGCCAGTGGGACTAGCGGGAGATCGGATACGCAGTATTTT.

This clone was picked up a small number of times. Other DNA sequences within the sample encode an identical CDR3. This chain connects TRBV5-1 to TRBJ1-1; a weak D match, TRBD1 (5 bases). The V end was cut by 4 bases, the J end by 2 bases, with 9 bases between. The CDR3 totals 13 residues. Germline CDR1 is SGHRS and CDR2 is YFSETQ. The CDR3 region has the DNA TGCGCCAGCAGCCAAGGGGTAAACACTGAAGCTTTCTTT. Its protein product is CASSQGVNTEAFF.

The CDR3 nucleotides are TGTGCCTGGGGACAGGGGAAGACACCCCTCCACTTT. It translates to CAWGQGKTPLHF. V gene TRBV30 combines with J gene TRBJ1-6; 9 bases fit TRBD1. CDR1 is GTSNPN and CDR2 is SVGIG in the germline V gene (reference sequence). The V and J ends lost 5 bases and 11 bases, in that order; junction bases with no gene match: 4. CDR3 length: 12 amino acids.

This chain joins TRBV7-2 and TRBJ2-7; possibly TRBD2 for D (5 bases). The CDR3 contains 14 residues. Germline lookup yields CDR1 SGHTA and CDR2 FQGNSA. The V end was cut by 5 bases, the J end by 2 bases, with 13 bases between. CDR3 region: CASSPDWKAYEQYF. CDR3 nucleotides: TGTGCCAGCAGCCCGGACTGGAAGGCCTACGAGCAGTACTTC.

The V and J genes are TRBV5-6 and TRBJ1-2; possible D gene TRBD1, 5 bases. CDR1 SGHDT and CDR2 YYEEEE come from the germline V gene. V was clipped by 4 bases and J by 4 bases, with 11 bases between them. This CDR3 contains 13 residues. The CDR3 is CASSPTGVYGYTF. The DNA of the CDR3 is TGTGCCAGCAGCCCCACAGGCGTCTATGGCTACACCTTC.

The J gene is TRBJ1-1, the V gene TRBV6-6; D possibly corresponds to TRBD1 (6 bases). The CDR3 contains 13 residues. V was cut by 7 bases and J by 8 bases, with 17 bases left in between. The germline V gene has CDR1 MNHNY and CDR2 SVGAGI (reference sequence). The CDR3 loop reads CASIGGPSREAFF. In DNA, the CDR3 is TGTGCCAGCATCGGGGGGCCCTCGAGGGAAGCTTTCTTT.